This TCR beta chain was recovered during a study of OX40 agonist ivuxolimab in advanced cancers. The overall study: Patients received ivuxolimab, an agonistic anti-OX40 (CD134) antibody. Previous treatment with anti-PD-1, anti-PD-L1 or anti-CTLA-4 therapy was allowed; 40% had received some. Three dose-escalation patients had partial responses: one with hepatocellular carcinoma and two with cutaneous melanoma.

The repertoire was sequenced with immunoSEQ multiplex PCR; TCRdb's copy has only in-frame clones and lacks some. Of over 60,000 clones in the sample, roughly 84% were seen once. Deletions cut 4 bases from V and 2 bases from J, with 11 bases between. The CDR3 has 15 amino acids. Germline CDR1 MDHEN, CDR2 SYDVKM. At cycle 4 day 1, cycle 7 day 1, and baseline, blood was sampled. Sample: CD4+ or CD8+ T cells sorted from blood, taken in a trial of the OX40 agonist ivuxolimab. The receptor's source is an adult with an advanced solid tumor such as melanoma, head and neck, liver or kidney cancer. The chain uses TRBV28 and TRBJ2-2, with D perhaps matching TRBD1 or TRBD2 (5 bases each). For the CDR3, the DNA is TGTGCCAGCAGTTCAGGGACCGTTAACACCGGGGAGCTGTTTTTT. Amino acid sequence: CASSSGTVNTGELFF.